This TCR beta chain was sequenced during a study of human T cells and chemical hapten exposure. Study as a whole: Sensitization used 2% DPC on about 2 cm by about 2 cm upper inner arm skin. Study-level findings and limits: The number of TCRs above 1 in 1000 frequency did not change after DPC sensitization.

MiXCR, run by TCRdb on the RACE reads, gives a single entry per CDR3 protein. The repertoire includes about 380,000 distinct CDR3 sequences, around 4.8% of them detected once, and under 2.5% sits in the top ten. V lost 0 bases to trimming and J lost 3 bases; unmatched junction nucleotides: 3. Germline V gene lookup returns CDR1 LGHNA and CDR2 YSLEER. This CDR3 region has 15 residues. Time point meaning: patch test 1, 2 weeks after DPC sensitization. Treatment here: therapeutic diphenylcyclopropenone sensitization with weekly scalp DPC. As for this clonotype: Antigen specificity is unknown.

The chain combines TRBV4-3 with TRBJ1-2, with TRBD1 matching 8 bases. Sequencing used whole blood, obtained in connection with sensitization to the hapten diphenylcyclopropenone (DPC). The source of this sequence is a woman between 50 and 59 years old with alopecia areata. Some clones in this sample may be carry-over from other donors' samples. CDR3 DNA sequence: TGCGCCAGCAGCCAAGAGGCAGGGGGCGACTATGGCTACACCTTC. Protein product: CASSQEAGGDYGYTF.